The present T cell receptor beta chain was sequenced within a study of blood T cell repertoires in COVID-19. Across the whole study: Collection of acute and convalescent COVID-19 samples took place in the United States, Italy and Spain. The analysed material was cDNA or gDNA that came from T cells, B-cell-depleted T cells, or PBMCs.

The CDR3 extends over 13 amino acids. The germline gives CDR1 SGHRS, CDR2 YFSETQ. Between the trimmed V and J ends, which lost 4 bases and 8 bases, there was a span of 12 bases. In the source study's methods: Researchers report that nucleated cell counts were estimated from reference gene primer amplification. Using immunoSEQ multiplex PCR, the repertoire was profiled, and TCRdb retains in-frame clones only, with some absent. D and trimming come from the DNA, and the V and J calls and clone size come from that table. The sample holds around 220,000 clones, roughly 80% seen once. The sequenced sample consisted of peripheral blood. The V and J genes are TRBV5-1 and TRBJ1-4; D ambiguous. The origin of this receptor is a woman aged 80 or over with active or convalescent COVID-19. CDR3 sequence: CASSPHAGEKLFF. The CDR3 coding sequence is TGCGCCAGCAGCCCCCACGCGGGGGAAAAACTGTTTTTT. Full variable domain (missing parts from reference TRBV5-1 and TRBJ1-4): KAGVTQTPRYLIKTRGQQVTLSCSPISGHRSVSWYQQTPGQGLQFLFEYFSETQRNKGNFPGRFSGRQFSNSRSEMNVSTLELGDSALYLCASSPHAGEKLFFGSGTQLSVL.